This T cell receptor (beta chain) is drawn from a study of T cell changes during pregnancy in multiple sclerosis. Sequencing used immunoSEQ multiplex PCR; TCRdb keeps in-frame clones, though not all of them. This sample has 100,000 or so clones, with roughly nine tenths found just once. This clonotype was sampled from a female donor in good health, enrolled as a control in a pregnancy study. The specimen comprised peripheral blood, sampled in the second trimester of pregnancy.

Here the CDR3 reads CATSSVFSGNTIYF. Here the CDR3 DNA reads TGTGCCACCAGCAGTGTCTTCTCTGGAAACACCATATATTTT. The V and J genes are TRBV15 and TRBJ1-3; D gene unclear. The CDR3 length is 14 residues. Per germline, CDR1 LNHNV and CDR2 YYDKDF (reference sequence). The V end was cut by 3 bases, the J end by 0 bases, with 6 bases between.